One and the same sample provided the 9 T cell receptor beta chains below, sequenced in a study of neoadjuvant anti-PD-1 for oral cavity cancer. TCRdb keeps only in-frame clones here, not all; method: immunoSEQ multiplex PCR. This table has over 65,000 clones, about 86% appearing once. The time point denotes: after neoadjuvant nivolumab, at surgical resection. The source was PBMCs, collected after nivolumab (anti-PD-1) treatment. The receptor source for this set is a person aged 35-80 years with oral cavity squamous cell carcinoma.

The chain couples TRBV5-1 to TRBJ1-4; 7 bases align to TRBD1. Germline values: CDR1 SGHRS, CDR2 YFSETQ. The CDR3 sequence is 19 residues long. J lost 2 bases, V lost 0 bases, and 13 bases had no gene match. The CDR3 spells CASSLGHRYRGATNEKLFF. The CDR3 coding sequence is TGCGCCAGCAGCTTGGGCCATCGATACAGGGGAGCGACTAATGAAAAACTGTTTTTT. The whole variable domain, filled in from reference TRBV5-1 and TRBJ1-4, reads KAGVTQTPRYLIKTRGQQVTLSCSPISGHRSVSWYQQTPGQGLQFLFEYFSETQRNKGNFPGRFSGRQFSNSRSEMNVSTLELGDSALYLCASSLGHRYRGATNEKLFFGSGTQLSVL.

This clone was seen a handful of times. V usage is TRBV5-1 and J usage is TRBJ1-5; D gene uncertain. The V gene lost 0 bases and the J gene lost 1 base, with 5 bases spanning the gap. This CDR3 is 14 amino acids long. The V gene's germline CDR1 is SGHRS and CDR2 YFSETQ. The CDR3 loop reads CASSLGTSNQPQHF. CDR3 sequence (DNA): TGCGCCAGCAGCTTGGGTACGAGCAATCAGCCCCAGCATTTT.

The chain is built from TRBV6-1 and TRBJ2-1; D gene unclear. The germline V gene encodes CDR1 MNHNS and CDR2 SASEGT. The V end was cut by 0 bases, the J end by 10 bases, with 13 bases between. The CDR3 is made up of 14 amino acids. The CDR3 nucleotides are TGTGCCAGCAGTGAAGCAAAAGGACGGAACGAGCAGTTCTTC. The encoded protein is CASSEAKGRNEQFF.

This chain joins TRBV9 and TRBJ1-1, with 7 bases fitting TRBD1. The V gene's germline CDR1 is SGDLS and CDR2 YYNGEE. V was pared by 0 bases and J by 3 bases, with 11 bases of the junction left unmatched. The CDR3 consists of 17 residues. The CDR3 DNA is TGTGCCAGCAGCGTAGTCCCCCCCGGGACAGCACACACTGAAGCTTTCTTT. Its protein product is CASSVVPPGTAHTEAFF.

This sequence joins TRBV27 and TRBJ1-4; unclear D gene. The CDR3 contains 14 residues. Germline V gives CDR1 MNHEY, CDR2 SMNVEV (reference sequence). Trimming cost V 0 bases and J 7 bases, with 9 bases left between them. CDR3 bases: TGTGCCAGCAGTTTATCGGGTTTTAGTGAAAAACTGTTTTTT. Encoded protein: CASSLSGFSEKLFF.

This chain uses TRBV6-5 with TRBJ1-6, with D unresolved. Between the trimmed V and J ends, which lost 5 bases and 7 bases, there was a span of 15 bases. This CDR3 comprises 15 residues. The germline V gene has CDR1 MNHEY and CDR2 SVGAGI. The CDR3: CASSPSVGSNSPLHF. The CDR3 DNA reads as TGTGCCAGCAGTCCCTCGGTGGGGAGCAATTCACCCCTCCACTTT.

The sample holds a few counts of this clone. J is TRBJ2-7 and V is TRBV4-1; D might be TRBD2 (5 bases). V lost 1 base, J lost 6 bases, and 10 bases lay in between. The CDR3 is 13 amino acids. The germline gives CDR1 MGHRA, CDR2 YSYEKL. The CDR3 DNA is TGCGCCAGCAGCCAAGCGGGAACCGTCGAGCAGTACTTC. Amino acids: CASSQAGTVEQYF.

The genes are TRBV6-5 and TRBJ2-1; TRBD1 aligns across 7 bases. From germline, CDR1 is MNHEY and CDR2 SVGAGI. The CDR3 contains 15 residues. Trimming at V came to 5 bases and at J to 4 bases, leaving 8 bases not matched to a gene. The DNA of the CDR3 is TGTGCCAGCAGTATGCCGGGACAGACATACAATGAGCAGTTCTTC. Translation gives CASSMPGQTYNEQFF.

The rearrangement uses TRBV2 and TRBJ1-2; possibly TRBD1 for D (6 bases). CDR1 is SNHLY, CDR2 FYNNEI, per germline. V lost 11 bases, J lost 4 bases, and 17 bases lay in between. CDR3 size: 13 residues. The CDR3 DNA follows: TGTGCCGGCACAGGGTCGGCGGCCTATGGCTACACCTTC. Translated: CAGTGSAAYGYTF.